This T cell receptor (beta chain) stems from a study of cytomegalovirus exposure and HLA in healthy donors. Study-level information: Out of approximately 400 genotyped donors, roughly 80% belonged to the Caucasian-associated ancestry cluster.

Study findings and constraints: In a later analysis, productive TCRs from donors in an Asian-associated ancestry cluster reportedly carried fewer N-insertions than the cohort mean.

The PCR was carried out with 60 Vbeta primers and 13 Jbeta primers. The repertoire was sequenced with immunoSEQ multiplex PCR; TCRdb's copy has only in-frame clones and lacks some. Of tens of thousands of clones in the sample, roughly four fifths were seen once. This clone was detected only a few times. Its antigen remains unknown. Trimming pared 1 base from V and 2 bases from J, leaving 9 bases between. CDR1 is SEHNR and CDR2 is FQNEAQ in the germline V gene (reference sequence). The CDR3 consists of 14 residues. This TCR was sampled from a middle-aged woman in good health and CMV-seropositive. V and J are TRBV7-9 and TRBJ2-7; possibly TRBD1 for D (5 bases). The specimen was PBMCs. The CDR3 nucleotides read TGTGCCAGCAGCTTAGACCAGGGTACCTACGAGCAGTACTTC. It translates to CASSLDQGTYEQYF.